The entry that follows covers one T cell receptor (beta chain) sequence. The antigen is unknown. The data were produced by immunoSEQ multiplex PCR, yet TCRdb's version contains in-frame clones alone and is incomplete. Counted here are roughly 140,000 clones, roughly 86% occurring once; the ten biggest clones make up 10% to 15%. Trimming removed 2 bases from V and 9 bases from J, with 15 bases in between. Germline V gene lookup returns CDR1 SGDLS and CDR2 YYNGEE. This CDR3 comprises 13 residues. The time point was: blood 2 weeks post-SBRT. Treatment here: 15 Gy SBRT to primary tumor, nephrectomy 4 weeks later. The source of the sample is a study of radiation and T cells in renal cell carcinoma. The wider study: Nephrectomy followed 15 Gy stereotactic body radiation by 4 weeks.

Findings of the study overall: From baseline, blood top tumor clonotypes peaked at 2 weeks post-radiation.

The sequencing here drew on blood, taken from a patient whose treatment included radiotherapy and nephrectomy. The V call is TRBV9, the J call TRBJ2-7; D is tentatively TRBD1 or TRBD2 (5 bases each). This TCR was sampled from a woman in her forties or fifties with renal cell carcinoma. The DNA for the CDR3 is TGTGCCAGCAGCGTGGGTGGGGGAAGCCGGCAGTACTTC. This gives the protein CASSVGGGSRQYF.